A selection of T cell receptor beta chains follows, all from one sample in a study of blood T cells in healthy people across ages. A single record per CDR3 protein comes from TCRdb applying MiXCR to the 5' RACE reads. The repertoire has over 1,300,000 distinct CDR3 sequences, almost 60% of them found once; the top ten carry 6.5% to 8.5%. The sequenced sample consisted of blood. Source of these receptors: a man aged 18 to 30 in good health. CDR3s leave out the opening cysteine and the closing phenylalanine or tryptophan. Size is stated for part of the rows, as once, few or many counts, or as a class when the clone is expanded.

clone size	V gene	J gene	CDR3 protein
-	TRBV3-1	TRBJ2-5	ASSQVSGLADQETQY
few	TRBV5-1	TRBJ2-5	ASTPRDRAEETQY
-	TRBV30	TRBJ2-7	AWSPRTGWSEQY
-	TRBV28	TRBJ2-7	ASSTTGATYEQY
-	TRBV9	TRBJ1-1	ASSEPSDRTNTEAF
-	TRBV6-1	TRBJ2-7	ASSEEDSGNEQY
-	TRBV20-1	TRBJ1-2	SAREGRGTYYGYT
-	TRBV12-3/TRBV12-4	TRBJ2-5	ASSLGRPGDRTRETQY
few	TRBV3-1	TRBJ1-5	ASSQDKGVQPQH
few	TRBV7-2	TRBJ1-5	ASRGGGLGNQPQH
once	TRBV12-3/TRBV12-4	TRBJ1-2	ASMRAQGGYT
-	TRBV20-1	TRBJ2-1	SAVTSGSNEQF
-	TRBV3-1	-	ASSLKGGRQETQY
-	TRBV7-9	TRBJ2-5	ASSFLPAGLQETQY
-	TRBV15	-	ATSQAVQGYEQY
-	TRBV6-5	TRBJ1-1	ASSYSPYEAF
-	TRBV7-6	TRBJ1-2	ASSDGQEFYGYT
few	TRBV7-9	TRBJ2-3	ASSIQTSGYTDTQY
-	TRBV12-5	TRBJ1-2	ASGSTGYGYT
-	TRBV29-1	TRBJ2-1	SGETSGKREQF
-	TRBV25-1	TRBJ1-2	ASKDREEDGYT
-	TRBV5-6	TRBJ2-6	ASSYRSVGANVLT
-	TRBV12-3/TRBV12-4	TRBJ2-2	ASRDQDHPLAGELF
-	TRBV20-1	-	SARDKVGCYNEQY
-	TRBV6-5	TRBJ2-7	ASSEGTAQREQY
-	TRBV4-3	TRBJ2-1	ASSQLRVTSGFHFREQF
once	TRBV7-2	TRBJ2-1	ASSSPPDYSSYNEQF
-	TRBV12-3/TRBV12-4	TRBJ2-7	ASSRGTVGIYEQY
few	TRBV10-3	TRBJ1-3	AIRGLGDTIY
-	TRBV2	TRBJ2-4	ASSGQHAGEQY
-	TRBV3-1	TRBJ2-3	ASSRTQLPVGDTQY